This T cell receptor beta chain stems from a study of blood T cell repertoires in COVID-19. At the level of the study: Samples taken during acute and convalescent COVID-19 were collected in the United States, Italy and Spain.

Measured with immunoSEQ multiplex PCR; TCRdb has only the in-frame clones, and not every one. The data contain 120,000 or so clones, approximately 83% of them singletons. V shed 0 bases and J shed 9 bases, with 12 bases lying between them. Germline V gene lookup returns CDR1 SGHKS and CDR2 YYEKEE (reference sequence). CDR3 length: 13 amino acids. This clone was seen more than once but under ten times. The TCR sequence derives from a man older than 75 with active or convalescent COVID-19. This chain uses TRBV5-5 with TRBJ1-1; D uncertain. Sequenced material: peripheral blood. CDR3 amino acids: CASSLAGSDKAFF. The CDR3 DNA sequence: TGTGCCAGCAGCTTGGCAGGCAGTGATAAAGCTTTCTTT. The full variable domain, with the rest looked up from reference TRBV5-5 and TRBJ1-1, is DAGVTQSPTHLIKTRGQQVTLRCSPISGHKSVSWYQQVLGQGPQFIFQYYEKEERGRGNFPDRFSARQFPNYSSELNVNALLLGDSALYLCASSLAGSDKAFFGQGTRLTVV.